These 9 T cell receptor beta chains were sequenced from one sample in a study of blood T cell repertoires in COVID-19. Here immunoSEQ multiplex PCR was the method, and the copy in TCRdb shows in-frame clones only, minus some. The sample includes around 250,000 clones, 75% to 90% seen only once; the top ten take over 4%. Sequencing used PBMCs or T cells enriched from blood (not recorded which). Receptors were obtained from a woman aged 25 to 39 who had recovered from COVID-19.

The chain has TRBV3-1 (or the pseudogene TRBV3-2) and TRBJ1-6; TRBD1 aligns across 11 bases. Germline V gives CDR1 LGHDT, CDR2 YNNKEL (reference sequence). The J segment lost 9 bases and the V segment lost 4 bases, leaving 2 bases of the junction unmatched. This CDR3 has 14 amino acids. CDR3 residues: CASSRGQGVSPLHF. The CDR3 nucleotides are TGTGCCAGCAGCCGGGGACAGGGGGTTTCACCCCTCCACTTT.

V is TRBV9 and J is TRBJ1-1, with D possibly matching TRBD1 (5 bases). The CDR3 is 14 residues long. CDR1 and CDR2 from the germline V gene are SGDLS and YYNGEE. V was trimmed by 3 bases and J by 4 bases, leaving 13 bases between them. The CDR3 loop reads CASSAVIGVTEAFF. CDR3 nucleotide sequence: TGTGCCAGCAGCGCTGTTATAGGGGTCACTGAAGCTTTCTTT.

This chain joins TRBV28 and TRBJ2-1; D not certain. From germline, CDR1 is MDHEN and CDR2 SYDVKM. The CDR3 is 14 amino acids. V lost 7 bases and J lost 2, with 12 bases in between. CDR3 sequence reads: CASIRRPAYNEQFF. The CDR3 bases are TGTGCCAGCATAAGGCGGCCGGCCTACAATGAGCAGTTCTTC.

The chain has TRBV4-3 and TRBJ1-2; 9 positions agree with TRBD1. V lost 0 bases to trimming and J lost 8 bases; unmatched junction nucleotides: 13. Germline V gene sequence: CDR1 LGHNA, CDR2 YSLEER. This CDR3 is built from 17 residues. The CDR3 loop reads CASSQDFWGQGWEGYTF. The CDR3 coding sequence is TGCGCCAGCAGCCAAGATTTTTGGGGACAGGGTTGGGAAGGCTACACCTTC.

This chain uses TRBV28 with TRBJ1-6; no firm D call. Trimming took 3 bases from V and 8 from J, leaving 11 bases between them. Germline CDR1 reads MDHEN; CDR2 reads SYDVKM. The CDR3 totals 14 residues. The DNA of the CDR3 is TGTGCCAGCAGTTTGTCGCGTTTAGATTCACCCCTCCACTTT. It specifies CASSLSRLDSPLHF.

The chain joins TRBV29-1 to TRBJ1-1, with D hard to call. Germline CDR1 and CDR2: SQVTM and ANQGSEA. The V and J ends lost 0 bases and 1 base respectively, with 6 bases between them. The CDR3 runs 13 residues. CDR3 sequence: CSVEDIRNTEAFF. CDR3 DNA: TGCAGCGTTGAAGACATCAGGAACACTGAAGCTTTCTTT.

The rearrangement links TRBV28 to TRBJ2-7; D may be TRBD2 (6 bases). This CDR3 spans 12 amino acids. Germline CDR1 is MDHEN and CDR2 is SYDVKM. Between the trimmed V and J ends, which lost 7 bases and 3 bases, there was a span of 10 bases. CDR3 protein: CASTGVGYEQYF. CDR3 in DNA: TGTGCCAGCACGGGGGTCGGCTACGAGCAGTACTTC.

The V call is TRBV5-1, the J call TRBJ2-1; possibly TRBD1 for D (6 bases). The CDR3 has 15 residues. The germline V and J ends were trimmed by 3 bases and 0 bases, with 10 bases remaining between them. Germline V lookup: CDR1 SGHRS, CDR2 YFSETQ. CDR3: CASSSTGSSYNEQFF. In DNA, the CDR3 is TGCGCCAGCAGCTCAACAGGGAGCTCCTACAATGAGCAGTTCTTC. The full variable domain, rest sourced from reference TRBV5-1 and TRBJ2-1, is KAGVTQTPRYLIKTRGQQVTLSCSPISGHRSVSWYQQTPGQGLQFLFEYFSETQRNKGNFPGRFSGRQFSNSRSEMNVSTLELGDSALYLCASSSTGSSYNEQFFGPGTRLTVL.

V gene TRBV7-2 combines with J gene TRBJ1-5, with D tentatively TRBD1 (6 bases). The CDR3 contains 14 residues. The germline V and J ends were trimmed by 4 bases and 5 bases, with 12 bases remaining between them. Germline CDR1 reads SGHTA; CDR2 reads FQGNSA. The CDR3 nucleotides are TGTGCCAGCAGCTATGGCGGGGGGCATCAGCCCCAGCATTTT. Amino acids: CASSYGGGHQPQHF.